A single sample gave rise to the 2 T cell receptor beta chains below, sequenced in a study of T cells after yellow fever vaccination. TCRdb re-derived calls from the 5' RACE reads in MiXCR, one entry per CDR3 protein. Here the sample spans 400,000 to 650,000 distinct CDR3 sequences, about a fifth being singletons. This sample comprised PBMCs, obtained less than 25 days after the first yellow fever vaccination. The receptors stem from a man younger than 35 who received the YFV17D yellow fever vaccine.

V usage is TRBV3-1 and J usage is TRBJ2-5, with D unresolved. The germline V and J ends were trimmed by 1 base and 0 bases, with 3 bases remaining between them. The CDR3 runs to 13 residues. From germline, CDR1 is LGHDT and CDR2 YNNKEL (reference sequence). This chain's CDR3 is CASSQVNQETQYF. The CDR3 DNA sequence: TGTGCCAGCAGCCAAGTTAACCAAGAGACCCAGTACTTC.

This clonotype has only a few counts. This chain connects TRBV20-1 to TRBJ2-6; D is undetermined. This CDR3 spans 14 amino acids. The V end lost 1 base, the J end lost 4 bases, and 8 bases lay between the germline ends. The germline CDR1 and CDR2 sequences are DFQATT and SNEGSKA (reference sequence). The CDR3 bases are TGCAGTGCTAGAGTCCGGACCGGGGCCAACGTCCTGACTTTC. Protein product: CSARVRTGANVLTF.